The clone carrying this T cell receptor (beta chain) was seen only once. Its antigen remains unidentified. Germline V gene sequence: CDR1 SGHTA, CDR2 FQGTGA. This CDR3 is 15 amino acids long. Trimming cost V 5 bases and J 5 bases; bases outside gene matches: 10. These data originate in a study of cytomegalovirus exposure and HLA in healthy donors. Vbeta (60) and Jbeta (13) primers were used in the PCR. Data came from immunoSEQ multiplex PCR; TCRdb stores just in-frame clones and leaves some out. Here the sample spans fewer than 300,000 clones, about 80% being singletons. Study-wide points: Immune exposure data for these donors was limited to CMV serostatus. In most subjects, TCR beta sequences reportedly gave accurate predictions of HLA-A and HLA-B alleles. The analysis excluded some indistinguishable V segments, including TRBV6-2 and TRBV6-3.

The V call is TRBV7-3, the J call TRBJ2-7; 9 bases are shared with TRBD2. The sequenced sample was PBMCs. This receptor was obtained from a girl aged 2-10 years in good health and CMV-seronegative. The CDR3 is CASSPGLALTHEQYF. The CDR3 nucleotides are TGTGCCAGCAGCCCGGGACTAGCTTTGACTCACGAGCAGTACTTC.